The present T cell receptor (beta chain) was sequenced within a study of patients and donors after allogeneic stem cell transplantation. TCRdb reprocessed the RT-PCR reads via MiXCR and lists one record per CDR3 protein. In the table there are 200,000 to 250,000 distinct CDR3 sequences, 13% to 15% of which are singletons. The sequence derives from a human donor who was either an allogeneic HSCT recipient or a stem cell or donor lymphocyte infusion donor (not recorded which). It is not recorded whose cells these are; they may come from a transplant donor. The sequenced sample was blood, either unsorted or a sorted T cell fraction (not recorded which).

The DNA for the CDR3 is TGTGCCAGCAGTAACAGGGGATCAGACAATGAGCAGTTCTTC. Its protein product is CASSNRGSDNEQFF. The V call is TRBV12-3 or TRBV12-4, the J call TRBJ2-1, with 7 bases identical to TRBD1. The trim removed 5 bases at V and 5 bases at J, leaving 6 bases unmatched. The CDR3 is made up of 14 amino acids.